This is a list of T cell receptor beta chains from one sample in a study of T cell changes during pregnancy in multiple sclerosis. Clones were sequenced by immunoSEQ multiplex PCR, and TCRdb holds only the in-frame ones, with some missing. Of tens of thousands of clones in the sample, more than 85% were seen once. The sequencing used peripheral blood, collected after pregnancy. The receptors shown here come from a female donor with multiple sclerosis, enrolled in a pregnancy study. Each CDR3 is given with its conserved first and last residue. The D gene is left open where the match is weak. Only part of the rows carry a size: once, few, many, or a class if the clone is expanded.

- TRBJ1-6 - TRBV9 CASSEHGTPGKLLNSPLHF TGTGCCAGCAGCGAACACGGGACTCCCGGTAAGTTGCTTAATTCACCCCTCCACTTT
once TRBJ2-2 TRBD2 TRBV7-6 CASSYSGGHTGELFF TGTGCCAGCAGCTATAGCGGGGGGCACACCGGGGAGCTGTTTTTT
- TRBJ1-1 TRBD1 TRBV11-3 CASSLVTGIKEMNTEAFF TGTGCCAGCAGCTTAGTGACAGGGATAAAGGAGATGAACACTGAAGCTTTCTTT
- TRBJ2-1 TRBD2 TRBV7-9 CATYSGGMGNEQFF TGTGCCACTTATAGCGGGGGAATGGGCAATGAGCAGTTCTTC
medium-sized TRBJ1-4 TRBD1 TRBV2 CASGRQGEISHF TGTGCCAGCGGGCGACAGGGGGAAATCTCCCACTTT
- TRBJ1-2 - TRBV7-9 CASSEPNPPRRSNYGYTF TGTGCCAGCAGCGAACCGAATCCCCCAAGGAGGTCAAACTATGGCTACACCTTC
- TRBJ2-7 - TRBV12-1 CASRRRDPYEQYF TGTGCCAGCAGAAGGAGGGACCCCTACGAGCAGTACTTC
- TRBJ2-1 TRBD1 TRBV19 CATGTDYNEQFF TGTGCCACCGGGACAGACTACAATGAGCAGTTCTTC
- TRBJ2-5 TRBD2 TRBV19 CASSWGTSGRETQYF TGTGCCAGTAGTTGGGGGACTAGCGGGCGAGAGACCCAGTACTTC
- TRBJ1-1 - TRBV7-2 CASSPARVNTEAFF TGTGCCAGCAGCCCAGCCCGGGTGAACACTGAAGCTTTCTTT
- TRBJ2-2 TRBD1 TRBV2 CASMDRGGTGELFF TGTGCCAGCATGGACAGGGGCGGCACCGGGGAGCTGTTTTTT
- TRBJ2-5 TRBD1 TRBV30 CAWTYLQGQETQYF TGTGCCTGGACCTACTTACAGGGGCAAGAGACCCAGTACTTC
- TRBJ1-4 TRBD1 TRBV4-2 CASSQRRDRRGEKLFF TGTGCCAGCAGCCAGCGCCGGGACAGGAGAGGGGAAAAACTGTTTTTT
- TRBJ2-3 TRBD2 TRBV5-1 CASSPREGTDTQYF TGCGCCAGCAGCCCGCGGGAGGGCACAGATACGCAGTATTTT